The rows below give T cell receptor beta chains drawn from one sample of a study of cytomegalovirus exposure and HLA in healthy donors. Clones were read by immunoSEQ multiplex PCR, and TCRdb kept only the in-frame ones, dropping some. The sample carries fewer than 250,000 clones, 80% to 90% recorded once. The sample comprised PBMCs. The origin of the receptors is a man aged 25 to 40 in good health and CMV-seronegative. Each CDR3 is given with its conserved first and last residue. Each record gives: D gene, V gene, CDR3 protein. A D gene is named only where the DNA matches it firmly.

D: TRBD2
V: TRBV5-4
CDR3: CASHGGANYNEQFF

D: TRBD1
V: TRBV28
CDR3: CASSSTGGNRYSNQPQHF

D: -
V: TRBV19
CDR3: CASSPTGNGYTF

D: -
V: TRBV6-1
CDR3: CASGGGDLFTGELFF

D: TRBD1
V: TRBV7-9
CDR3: CASRHDRGDYNEQFF

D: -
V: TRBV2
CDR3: CASRPLRGGETQYF

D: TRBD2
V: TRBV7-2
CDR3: CASSTPRTSGATDTQYF

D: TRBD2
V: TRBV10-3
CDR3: CAISAGVITGELFF

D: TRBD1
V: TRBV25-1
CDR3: CASRTGETLGYTF

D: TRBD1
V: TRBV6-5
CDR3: CASNSRTGYNSPLHF

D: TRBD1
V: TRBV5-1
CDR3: CASSSRTGSSGANVLTF

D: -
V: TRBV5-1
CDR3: CASSLGGGPYEQYF

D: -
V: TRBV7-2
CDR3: CASSLMLAPYNEQFF

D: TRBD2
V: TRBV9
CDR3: CASSVGGGVEQFF

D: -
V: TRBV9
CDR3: CASSQRVDSVTGNTIYF

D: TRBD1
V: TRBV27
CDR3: CASGYNRGNTEAFF

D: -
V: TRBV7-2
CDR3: CASSSQPTAHSGNTIYF

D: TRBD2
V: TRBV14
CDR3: CASSRIAGGQETQYF

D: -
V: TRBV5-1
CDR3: CASSLDNRSSYNEQFF

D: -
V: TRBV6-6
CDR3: CASSYSGSRGGEAFF

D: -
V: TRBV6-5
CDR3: CASSYISGGRAEKLFF

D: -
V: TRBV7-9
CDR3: CASSFSGGDSPLHF

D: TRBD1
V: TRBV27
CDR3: CASRGDRVSVQHF

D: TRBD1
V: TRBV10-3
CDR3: CAISGRDRGQETQYF

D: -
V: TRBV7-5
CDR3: CARSSPWRQGTTQKLFF

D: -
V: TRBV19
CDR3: CASSRGARAGELFF

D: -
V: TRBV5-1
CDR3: CASSLEQDQETQYF

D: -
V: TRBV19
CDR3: CASSIAHRANTGELFF

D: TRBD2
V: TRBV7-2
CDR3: CASSLMLAGGPDGEQYF

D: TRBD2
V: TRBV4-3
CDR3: CASSQDLGTSGGHPLYNEQFF

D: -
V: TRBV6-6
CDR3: CASRRGGELFF

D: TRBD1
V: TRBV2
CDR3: CASRRQGIGIGYTF

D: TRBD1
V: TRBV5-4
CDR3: CASSPDRGRTDTQYF

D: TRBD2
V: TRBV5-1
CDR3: CASSLTSGGAYNEQFF

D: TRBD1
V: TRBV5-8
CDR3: CASSLVHRGEAFF

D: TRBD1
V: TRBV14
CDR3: CASSQGRSTGKVIQYF

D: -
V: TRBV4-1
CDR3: CASSRREGRIDTEAFF

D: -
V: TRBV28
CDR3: CASSLGLTGELFF

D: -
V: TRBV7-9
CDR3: CASSFREGGSPLHF

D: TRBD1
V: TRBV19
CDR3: CASSLKTGMHYGYTF

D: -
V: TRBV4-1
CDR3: CASSQEKGGVTRSYEQYF

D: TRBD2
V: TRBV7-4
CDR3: CASSPSGGLSYNGQFF

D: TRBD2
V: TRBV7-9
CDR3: CASSPARSSGGTDTQYF